What follows are 18 T cell receptor beta chains derived from one specimen sequenced in a study of naive and memory T cell subsets. Two oligonucleotides, mixed equimolar, formed the beta constant-region primer covering TRBC1 and TRBC2. Four rounds of PCR amplified the ligated cDNA using nested alpha and beta constant-region primers plus SP2. TCRdb redid the calling of the UMI-ligation and nested PCR reads with MiXCR, one entry per CDR3 protein. Here the sample spans 120,000 or so distinct CDR3 sequences, 35% to 40% being singletons. Source material: central memory CD4+ T cells from blood. All receptors come from a human donor in good health.

The chain carries TRBV20-1 and TRBJ2-3; 7 bases are a match to TRBD1. Per the germline V gene, CDR1 is DFQATT and CDR2 is SNEGSKA (reference sequence). The CDR3 sequence is 14 residues long. V shed 5 bases and J 1 base; nucleotides not matched to a gene: 6. CDR3 protein: CSAPRQGRTDTQYF. CDR3 DNA: TGCAGTGCTCCCCGACAGGGACGCACAGATACGCAGTATTTT.

This clonotype was seen only a few times. CDR3 coding DNA: TGTGCCACGGAGAAGTCTGGGGCCAACGTCCTGACTTTC. Amino acid sequence: CATEKSGANVLTF. The gene calls are TRBV24-1 and TRBJ2-6; D remains ambiguous. The germline V gene encodes CDR1 KGHDR and CDR2 SFDVKD. The CDR3 spans 13 residues. V lost 10 bases to trimming and J lost 1 base, with 7 bases between them.

The gene calls are TRBV20-1 and TRBJ2-5; no clear D gene. Germline assignment: CDR1 DFQATT and CDR2 SNEGSKA (reference sequence). This CDR3 is 12 amino acids long. The V end lost 3 bases, the J end lost 4 bases, and 9 bases lay between the germline ends. For the CDR3, the DNA is TGCAGTGCTAGCTCGGGTTCAGAGACCCAGTACTTC. Protein product: CSASSGSETQYF.

The genes are TRBV29-1 and TRBJ1-5, with TRBD1 identical over 9 bases. Germline values: CDR1 SQVTM, CDR2 ANQGSEA. V lost 6 bases and J lost 7; bases outside the gene matches: 4. The CDR3 is 12 amino acids. CDR3 sequence (DNA): TGCAGCGTCAGACAGGGGGAACAGCCCCAGCATTTT. This gives the protein CSVRQGEQPQHF. The variable domain in full, completed from reference TRBV29-1 and TRBJ1-5, reads SAVISQKPSRDICQRGTSLTIQCQVDSQVTMMFWYRQQPGQSLTLIATANQGSEATYESGFVIDKFPISRPNLTFSTLTVSNMSPEDSSIYLCSVRQGEQPQHFGDGTRLSIL.

The V gene is TRBV7-2, the J gene TRBJ2-3; D call uncertain. Per the germline V gene, CDR1 is SGHTA and CDR2 is FQGNSA. There are 15 residues in the CDR3. V was shortened by 1 base and J by 5 bases, with 13 bases between the two germline ends. The CDR3 is CASSLGIGFRDTQYF. In nucleotides, the CDR3 is TGTGCCAGCAGCTTAGGAATAGGGTTTAGAGATACGCAGTATTTT.

This clonotype was recorded a few times. The chain couples TRBV3-1 to TRBJ1-1; D not certain. The V and J ends lost 2 bases and 4 bases respectively, with 17 bases between them. The germline gives CDR1 LGHDT, CDR2 YNNKEL (reference sequence). The length of the CDR3 is 16 residues. In DNA, the CDR3 is TGTGCCAGCAGCCAATACCTCGGATCCATAATCACTGAAGCTTTCTTT. Its translation is CASSQYLGSIITEAFF.

The sample holds a few counts of this clonotype. The gene calls are TRBV6-2 or TRBV6-3 and TRBJ2-7, with D maybe TRBD1 (6 bases). CDR1 is MNHEY, CDR2 SVGEGT, per germline. This CDR3 has 10 residues. Trimming stripped 7 bases from V and 6 bases from J, with 7 bases between. This chain's CDR3 is CASTGVEQYF. DNA of the CDR3: TGTGCCAGCACAGGGGTCGAGCAGTACTTC.

This clonotype occurred a few times. The rearrangement links TRBV10-3 to TRBJ2-1; 13 bases agree with TRBD2. J lost 4 bases, V lost 6 bases, and 3 bases had no gene match. Germline V gene data show CDR1 as ENHRY and CDR2 as SYGVKD. CDR3 length: 15 residues. The CDR3 DNA sequence: TGTGCCATCAGGGCGGGACTAGCGGGGTACAATGAGCAGTTCTTC. Residues: CAIRAGLAGYNEQFF.

The chain employs TRBV19 and TRBJ2-1; D is possibly TRBD1 or TRBD2 (5 bases each). V lost 5 bases and J lost 5, with 13 bases in between. Germline lookup yields CDR1 LNHDA and CDR2 SQIVND (reference sequence). The CDR3 runs 14 residues. In nucleotides, the CDR3 is TGTGCCAGTAGTCCGGGGACGTACGACAATGAGCAGTTCTTC. Translated: CASSPGTYDNEQFF. Full variable domain (outside the CDR3, taken from reference TRBV19 and TRBJ2-1): DGGITQSPKYLFRKEGQNVTLSCEQNLNHDAMYWYRQDPGQGLRLIYYSQIVNDFQKGDIAEGYSVSREKKESFPLTVTSAQKNPTAFYLCASSPGTYDNEQFFGPGTRLTVL.

As to this clonotype: Since the CDR3 does not end with the conserved phenylalanine or tryptophan, this likely comes from a read error. The chain links TRBV10-1 to TRBJ2-1; D perhaps matches TRBD2 (5 bases). This CDR3 region has 15 residues. Between the trimmed V and J ends, which lost 2 bases and 5 bases, there was a span of 13 bases. The V gene's germline CDR1 is WNHNN and CDR2 SYGVQD (reference sequence). In DNA, the CDR3 is TGCGCCAGCAGTGAGAAGCGGTCCGGGAACAATGAGCAGTTCTCC. It specifies CASSEKRSGNNEQFS.

This clonotype was seen more than once but under ten times. The V call is TRBV6-2 or TRBV6-3, the J call TRBJ2-1; the D gene is possibly TRBD2 (5 bases). The CDR3 is made up of 15 amino acids. The germline V and J ends were trimmed by 8 bases and 2 bases, with 16 bases remaining between them. Germline V lookup: CDR1 MNHEY, CDR2 SVGEGT. The CDR3 nucleotides read TGTGCCAGCTTCCCAGCGAGGAGGCCCTACAATGAGCAGTTCTTC. Translating it yields CASFPARRPYNEQFF.

The chain combines TRBV30 with TRBJ1-6, with D possibly TRBD1 on 5 matching bases. This CDR3 is built from 17 residues. V dropped 0 bases and J dropped 7 bases, with 19 bases sitting between them. Germline loops: CDR1 GTSNPN, CDR2 SVGIG (reference sequence). The CDR3 DNA sequence: TGTGCCTGGAGTGTATCCCGCCACCGCCAGGGAAATTCACCCCTCCACTTT. Translated, it gives CAWSVSRHRQGNSPLHF.

The J gene is TRBJ2-6, the V gene TRBV6-6; TRBD2 might be the D (6 bases). CDR1 is MNHNY, CDR2 SVGAGI, per germline (reference sequence). With 8 bases removed from V and 0 bases from J, the gap between germline ends came to 11 bases. The CDR3 sequence is 15 residues long. CDR3 amino acids: CASCGANSGANVLTF. Here the CDR3 DNA reads TGTGCCAGCTGCGGGGCGAACTCTGGGGCCAACGTCCTGACTTTC.

This clonotype was seen a handful of times. V gene TRBV9 combines with J gene TRBJ2-5; 11 bases agree with TRBD1. From germline, CDR1 is SGDLS and CDR2 YYNGEE. This CDR3 region has 16 residues. The V gene end was trimmed by 4 bases and the J gene end by 3 bases; junction bases not matched to a gene: 8. The DNA of the CDR3 is TGTGCCAGCAGCCCACGGGACAGGGGGAGGGAAGAGACCCAGTACTTC. Translation gives CASSPRDRGREETQYF.

This clonotype has only one observation. J is TRBJ2-2 and V is TRBV30, with D uncertain. The CDR3 is 16 residues long. Trimming took off 2 bases at V and 0 bases at J, with 13 bases between the two ends. Germline V gene data show CDR1 as GTSNPN and CDR2 as SVGIG (reference sequence). This CDR3 reads CAWSYRPPPNTGELFF. The CDR3 bases are TGTGCCTGGAGTTATAGACCTCCCCCGAACACCGGGGAGCTGTTTTTT.

The genes are TRBV7-8 and TRBJ2-1; D is ambiguous. V lost 6 bases to trimming and J lost 0 bases, with 12 bases between them. From germline, CDR1 is SGHVS and CDR2 FQNEAQ. The CDR3 is 15 amino acids. CDR3 sequence (DNA): TGTGCCAGCAGTCCCCGGGCTCACTCCTACAATGAGCAGTTCTTC. This encodes CASSPRAHSYNEQFF.

This sequence joins TRBV5-4 and TRBJ2-2; 9 bases line up with TRBD2. This CDR3 is built from 16 residues. The V gene's germline CDR1 is SGHNT and CDR2 YYREEE (reference sequence). V lost 0 bases, J lost 4 bases, and 4 bases stayed unmatched. The DNA for the CDR3 is TGTGCCAGCAGCTTGGGTAGCGGGGGACCCACCGGGGAGCTGTTTTTT. Its protein product is CASSLGSGGPTGELFF.

The gene calls are TRBV10-2 and TRBJ2-1; 11 bases match TRBD2. The CDR3 has 16 residues. Germline lookup yields CDR1 WSHSY and CDR2 SAAADI. V was clipped by 4 bases and J by 5 bases; unmatched bases: 7. The CDR3 DNA is TGCGCCAGCAGTGCTTTAGCGGGAGGGGCTCACAATGAGCAGTTCTTC. Protein sequence: CASSALAGGAHNEQFF.